This T cell receptor (beta chain) is from a study of blood T cell repertoires in COVID-19. About the research overall: From the United States, Italy and Spain came samples of acute and convalescent COVID-19.

J gave up 1 base and V 2 bases, and 1 base lay outside the gene matches. CDR3 length: 15 residues. Per germline, CDR1 SGHRS and CDR2 YFSETQ. In the original processing: Researchers report that nucleated cell counts were estimated from reference gene primer amplification. Clones were sequenced by immunoSEQ multiplex PCR, and TCRdb holds only the in-frame ones, with some missing. Clone size and V and J calls were adopted from that table, with D and trimming inferred from the DNA. The sample has approximately 27,000 clones, 88% seen once; the top ten hold under 10%. The V gene is TRBV5-1, the J gene TRBJ2-3; 10 bases line up with TRBD1. The sample taken for sequencing was peripheral blood. The origin of this receptor is a woman aged 45-65 years with active COVID-19. As DNA, the CDR3 is TGCGCCAGCAGCTTAGGGACAGGGGGCACAGATACGCAGTATTTT. This encodes CASSLGTGGTDTQYF.